Here is one T cell receptor beta chain with its context. Its target is not known. V gave up 7 bases and J gave up 5 bases, with 14 bases separating them. Germline V gene data show CDR1 as MNHEY and CDR2 as SVGAGI. The CDR3 extends over 14 amino acids. RNA was isolated and reverse transcribed to cDNA, the sequencing template. Profiled with immunoSEQ multiplex PCR; TCRdb holds only in-frame clones, not every one. The profile covers tens of thousands of clones, with around 42% appearing a single time and 20% taken by the ten largest. The data were obtained in a study of CD8+ T cells in alopecia areata. Study-wide points: The study found tofacitinib significantly decreased scalp clonality and expanded CD8+ clones among the top 100. Scalp repertoires also include resident alphabeta T cells from normal skin.

This sample's treatment: oral pan-JAK inhibitor, 5-10 mg twice daily. The TCR sequence derives from a human donor with alopecia areata. Sequencing used CD8+ T cells sorted from blood, obtained around week 37, from a patient treated with tofacitinib. This chain uses TRBV6-5 with TRBJ2-2; D uncertain. The CDR3 DNA follows: TGTGCCAGCAAAGTAGCTCCTGGGACCGGGGAGCTGTTTTTT. It codes for CASKVAPGTGELFF.